The 10 T cell receptor beta chains presented below share a single source sample, sequenced in a study of cytomegalovirus exposure and HLA in healthy donors. PCR primers comprised 60 Vbeta and 13 Jbeta primers. The data were produced by immunoSEQ multiplex PCR, yet TCRdb's version contains in-frame clones alone and is incomplete. This table has 130,000 to 150,000 clones, roughly 80% appearing once. Material for sequencing was PBMCs. The source of these receptors is a man aged 35 to 55 in good health and CMV-seronegative.

CDR3 DNA: TGTGCCAGCAGCTCCACCGGGGACAGGGGAATTGCTAACTATGGCTACACCTTC. Residues: CASSSTGDRGIANYGYTF. The chain has TRBV13 and TRBJ1-2, with 10 bases fitting TRBD1. CDR1 and CDR2 from the germline V gene are PRHDT and FYEKMQ (reference sequence). J lost 0 bases, V lost 4 bases, and 11 bases had no gene match. This CDR3 is built from 18 residues.

V gene TRBV4-3 combines with J gene TRBJ2-5, with TRBD1 identical over 7 bases. With 6 bases clipped from V and 1 base from J, the junction kept 2 bases outside the gene matches. Germline V gene data show CDR1 as LGHNA and CDR2 as YSLEER. This CDR3 contains 13 residues. CDR3 sequence reads: CASSRDSQETQYF. CDR3 coding DNA: TGCGCCAGCAGTAGGGACAGCCAAGAGACCCAGTACTTC.

This clone has only a few counts. The J gene is TRBJ2-5, the V gene TRBV5-6, with D perhaps matching TRBD1 (5 bases). Per germline, CDR1 SGHDT and CDR2 YYEEEE. The CDR3 covers 15 residues. V lost 0 bases, J lost 1 base, and 10 bases lay in between. CDR3 region: CASSLVGAVQETQYF. CDR3 DNA: TGTGCCAGCAGCTTGGTAGGGGCAGTCCAAGAGACCCAGTACTTC. The whole variable domain, filled in from reference TRBV5-6 and TRBJ2-5, reads DAGVTQSPTHLIKTRGQQVTLRCSPKSGHDTVSWYQQALGQGPQFIFQYYEEEERQRGNFPDRFSGHQFPNYSSELNVNALLLGDSALYLCASSLVGAVQETQYFGPGTRLLVL.

The sample holds a few counts of this clone. This chain connects TRBV6-5 to TRBJ1-2, with 8 bases lining up with TRBD1. The ends lost 9 bases at V and 3 bases at J; junction bases unmatched: 12. Looked up from germline, CDR1 is MNHEY and CDR2 is SVGAGI. The CDR3 is made up of 15 amino acids. CDR3: CASKAGGSVYYGYTF. The CDR3 DNA reads as TGTGCCAGTAAGGCAGGGGGCTCAGTATACTATGGCTACACCTTC.

This clone was seen only once. The rearrangement links TRBV30 to TRBJ1-5; D possibly corresponds to TRBD1 (6 bases). Per germline, CDR1 GTSNPN and CDR2 SVGIG (reference sequence). The ends were cut back, 4 bases at V and 4 bases at J, with 11 bases in the middle. The CDR3 has 13 amino acids. CDR3 in amino acids: CAWTRGGNQPQHF. DNA of the CDR3: TGTGCCTGGACCCGAGGGGGAAATCAGCCCCAGCATTTT.

This sequence joins TRBV5-1 and TRBJ2-7; a possible D gene is TRBD1 (6 bases). CDR3 length: 15 amino acids. The ends were cut back, 4 bases at V and 5 bases at J, with 19 bases in the middle. CDR1 is SGHRS, CDR2 YFSETQ, per germline. The CDR3 protein is CASSASNRVHDEQYF. CDR3 nucleotide sequence: TGCGCCAGCAGCGCTTCCAACAGGGTGCACGACGAGCAGTACTTC.

This chain links TRBV5-1 with TRBJ2-5, with D perhaps matching TRBD2 (6 bases). The V end was cut by 2 bases, the J end by 7 bases, with 21 bases between. The CDR3 has 16 residues. Per germline, CDR1 SGHRS and CDR2 YFSETQ. CDR3 nucleotides: TGCGCCAGCAGCTTCGAAGTAACTAAACCGGAGGGGACCCAGTACTTC. This codes for CASSFEVTKPEGTQYF.

The chain carries TRBV27 and TRBJ1-1; tentatively, D is TRBD1 (5 bases). The CDR3 has 15 residues. With 4 bases removed from V and 0 bases from J, the gap between germline ends came to 12 bases. Germline V lookup: CDR1 MNHEY, CDR2 SMNVEV (reference sequence). The CDR3 loop is CASSSGVFLNTEAFF. CDR3 in DNA: TGTGCCAGCAGTTCGGGGGTCTTCCTGAACACTGAAGCTTTCTTT.

The rearrangement joins TRBV27 to TRBJ1-1, with TRBD1 identical over 7 bases. The ends lost 1 base at V and 2 bases at J; junction bases unmatched: 13. This CDR3 spans 18 amino acids. Per germline, CDR1 MNHEY and CDR2 SMNVEV (reference sequence). The CDR3 bases are TGTGCCAGCAGTTTATTTGAGTCGGTTCAGGGGGGAAACACTGAAGCTTTCTTT. Protein product: CASSLFESVQGGNTEAFF.

The CDR3 loop is CASSTPGQGGETQYF. The CDR3 DNA reads as TGTGCCAGCAGCACCCCGGGACAGGGAGGAGAGACCCAGTACTTC. The V gene is TRBV21-1, the J gene TRBJ2-5; TRBD1, the D gene given by the table, was not confirmed from the DNA. TRBV21-1 is flagged as a pseudogene. This CDR3 has 15 amino acids.